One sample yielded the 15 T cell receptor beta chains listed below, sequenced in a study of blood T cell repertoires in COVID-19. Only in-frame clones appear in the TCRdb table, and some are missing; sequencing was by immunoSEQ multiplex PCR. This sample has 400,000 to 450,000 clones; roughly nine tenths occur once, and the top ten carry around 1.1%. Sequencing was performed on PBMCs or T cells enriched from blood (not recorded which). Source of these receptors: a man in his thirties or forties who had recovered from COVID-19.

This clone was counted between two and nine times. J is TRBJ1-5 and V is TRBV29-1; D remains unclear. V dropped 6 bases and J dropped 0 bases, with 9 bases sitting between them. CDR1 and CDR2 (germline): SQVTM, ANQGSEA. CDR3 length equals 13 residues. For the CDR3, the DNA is TGCAGCGTGCAGGAAAATAGCAATCAGCCCCAGCATTTT. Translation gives CSVQENSNQPQHF.

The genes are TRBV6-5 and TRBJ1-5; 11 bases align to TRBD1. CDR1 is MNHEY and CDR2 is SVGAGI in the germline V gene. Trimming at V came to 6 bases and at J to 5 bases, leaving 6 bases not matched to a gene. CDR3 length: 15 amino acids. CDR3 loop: CASRPRDRGDQPQHF. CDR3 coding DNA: TGTGCCAGCAGGCCCCGGGACAGGGGGGATCAGCCCCAGCATTTT.

The CDR3 reads CASSPIGGGTIYF. The CDR3 region has the DNA TGTGCCAGCAGCCCCATCGGCGGCGGCACCATATATTTT. This sequence joins TRBV28 and TRBJ1-3; the D is unclear. Germline CDR1 is MDHEN and CDR2 is SYDVKM. The CDR3 spans 13 residues. Trimming pared 6 bases from V and 9 bases from J, leaving 15 bases between.

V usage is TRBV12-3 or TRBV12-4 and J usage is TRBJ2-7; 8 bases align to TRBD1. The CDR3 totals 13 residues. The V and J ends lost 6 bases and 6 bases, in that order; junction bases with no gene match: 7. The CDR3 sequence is CASSPEDRVEQYF. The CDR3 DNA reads TGTGCCAGCAGCCCAGAGGACAGGGTCGAGCAGTACTTC.

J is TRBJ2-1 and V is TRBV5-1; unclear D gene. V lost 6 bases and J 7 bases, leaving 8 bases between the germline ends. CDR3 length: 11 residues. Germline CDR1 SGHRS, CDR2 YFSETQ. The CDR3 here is CASIKLNEQFF. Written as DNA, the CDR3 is TGCGCCAGCATAAAACTAAATGAGCAGTTCTTC.

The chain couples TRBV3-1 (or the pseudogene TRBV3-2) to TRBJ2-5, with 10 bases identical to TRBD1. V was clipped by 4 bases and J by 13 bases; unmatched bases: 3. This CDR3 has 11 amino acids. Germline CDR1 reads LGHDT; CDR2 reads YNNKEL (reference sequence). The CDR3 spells CASSLGTGVYF. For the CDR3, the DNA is TGTGCCAGCAGCCTGGGGACAGGGGTGTACTTC.

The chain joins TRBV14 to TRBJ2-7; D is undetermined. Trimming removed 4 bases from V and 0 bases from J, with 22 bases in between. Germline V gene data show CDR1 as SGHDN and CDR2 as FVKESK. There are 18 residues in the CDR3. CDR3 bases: TGTGCCAGCAGCCGTAGCCGCCCGGTTGCGAAAAGCTCCTACGAGCAGTACTTC. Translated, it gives CASSRSRPVAKSSYEQYF. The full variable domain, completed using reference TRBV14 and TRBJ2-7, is EAGVTQFPSHSVIEKGQTVTLRCDPISGHDNLYWYRRVMGKEIKFLLHFVKESKQDESGMPNNRFLAERTGGTYSTLKVQPAELEDSGVYFCASSRSRPVAKSSYEQYFGPGTRLTVT.

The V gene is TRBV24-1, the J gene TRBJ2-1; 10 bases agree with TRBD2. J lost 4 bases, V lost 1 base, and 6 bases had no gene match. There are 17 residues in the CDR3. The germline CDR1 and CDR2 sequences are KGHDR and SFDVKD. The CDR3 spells CATSDFEASGGYNEQFF. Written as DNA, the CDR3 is TGTGCCACCAGTGATTTCGAGGCTAGCGGGGGTTACAATGAGCAGTTCTTC.

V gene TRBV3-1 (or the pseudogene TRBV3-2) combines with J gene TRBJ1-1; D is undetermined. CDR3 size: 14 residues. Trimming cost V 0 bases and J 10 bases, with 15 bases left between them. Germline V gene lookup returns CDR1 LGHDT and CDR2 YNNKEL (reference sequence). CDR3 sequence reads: CASSQESVRSSAFF. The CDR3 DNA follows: TGTGCCAGCAGCCAAGAATCTGTTCGGAGCTCAGCTTTCTTT.

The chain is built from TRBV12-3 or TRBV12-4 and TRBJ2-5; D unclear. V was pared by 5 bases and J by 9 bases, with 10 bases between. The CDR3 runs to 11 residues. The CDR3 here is CASSPGWAQYF. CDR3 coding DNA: TGTGCCAGCAGTCCCGGGTGGGCCCAGTACTTC.

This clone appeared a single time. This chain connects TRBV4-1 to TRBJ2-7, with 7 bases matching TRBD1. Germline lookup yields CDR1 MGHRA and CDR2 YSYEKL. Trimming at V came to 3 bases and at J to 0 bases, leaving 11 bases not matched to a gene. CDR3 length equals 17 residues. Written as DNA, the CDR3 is TGCGCCAGCAGCCATCTCTACCGGGACAGCACCTCCTACGAGCAGTACTTC. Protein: CASSHLYRDSTSYEQYF.

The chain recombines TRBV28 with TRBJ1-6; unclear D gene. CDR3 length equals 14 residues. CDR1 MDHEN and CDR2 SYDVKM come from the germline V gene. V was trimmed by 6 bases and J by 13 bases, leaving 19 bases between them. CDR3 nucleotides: TGTGCCAGCAGCCCGCCTACCATGATTCACCCCCTCCACTTT. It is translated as CASSPPTMIHPLHF.

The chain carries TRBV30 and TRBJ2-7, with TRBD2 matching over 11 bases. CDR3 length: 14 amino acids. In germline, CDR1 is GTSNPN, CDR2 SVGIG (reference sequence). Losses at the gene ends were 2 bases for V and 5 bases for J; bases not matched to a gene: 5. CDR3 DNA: TGTGCCTGGAGTACTACTAGCGGGAGCAACGAGCAGTACTTC. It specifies CAWSTTSGSNEQYF.

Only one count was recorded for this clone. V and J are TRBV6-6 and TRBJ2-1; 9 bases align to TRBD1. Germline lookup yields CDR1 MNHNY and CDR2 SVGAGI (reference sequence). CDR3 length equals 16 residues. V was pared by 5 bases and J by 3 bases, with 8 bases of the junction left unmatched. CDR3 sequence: CASSASTGGGYNEQFF. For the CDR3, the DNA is TGTGCCAGCAGTGCATCAACAGGGGGCGGCTACAATGAGCAGTTCTTC.

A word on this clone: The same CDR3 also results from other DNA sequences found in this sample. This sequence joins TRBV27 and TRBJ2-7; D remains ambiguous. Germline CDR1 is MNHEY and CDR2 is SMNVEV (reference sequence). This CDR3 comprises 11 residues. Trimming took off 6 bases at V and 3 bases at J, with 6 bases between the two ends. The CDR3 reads CASSTGYEQYF. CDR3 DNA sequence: TGTGCCAGCAGCACGGGCTACGAGCAGTACTTC.